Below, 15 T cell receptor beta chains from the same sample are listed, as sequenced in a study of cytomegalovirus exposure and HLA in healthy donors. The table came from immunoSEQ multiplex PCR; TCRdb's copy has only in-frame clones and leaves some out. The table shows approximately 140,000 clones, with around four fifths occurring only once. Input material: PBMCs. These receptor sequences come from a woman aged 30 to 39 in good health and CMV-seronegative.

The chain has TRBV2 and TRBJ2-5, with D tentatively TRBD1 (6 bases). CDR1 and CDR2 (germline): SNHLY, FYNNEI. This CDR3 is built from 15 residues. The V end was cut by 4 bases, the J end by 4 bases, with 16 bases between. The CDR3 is CASSGTGPPGETQYF. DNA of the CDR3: TGTGCCAGCAGTGGAACAGGGCCACCAGGAGAGACCCAGTACTTC.

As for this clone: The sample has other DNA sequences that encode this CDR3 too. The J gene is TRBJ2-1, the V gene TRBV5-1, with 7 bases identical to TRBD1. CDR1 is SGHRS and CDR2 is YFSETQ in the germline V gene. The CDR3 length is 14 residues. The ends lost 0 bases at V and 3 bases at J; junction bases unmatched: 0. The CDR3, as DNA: TGCGCCAGCAGCTTGGGGGACAGCTACAATGAGCAGTTCTTC. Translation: CASSLGDSYNEQFF.

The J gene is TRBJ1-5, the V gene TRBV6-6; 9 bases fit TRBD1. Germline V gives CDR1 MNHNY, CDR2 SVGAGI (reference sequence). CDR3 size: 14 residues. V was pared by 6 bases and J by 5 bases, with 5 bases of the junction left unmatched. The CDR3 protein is CASSPTGGYQPQHF. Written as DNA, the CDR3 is TGTGCCAGCAGCCCTACAGGGGGCTATCAGCCCCAGCATTTT.

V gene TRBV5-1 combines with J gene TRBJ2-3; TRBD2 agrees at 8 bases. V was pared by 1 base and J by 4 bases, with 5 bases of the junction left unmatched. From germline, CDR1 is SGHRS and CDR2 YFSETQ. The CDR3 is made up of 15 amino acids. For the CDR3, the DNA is TGCGCCAGCAGCTTGTACGGGGGGGTCCCAGATACGCAGTATTTT. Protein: CASSLYGGVPDTQYF.

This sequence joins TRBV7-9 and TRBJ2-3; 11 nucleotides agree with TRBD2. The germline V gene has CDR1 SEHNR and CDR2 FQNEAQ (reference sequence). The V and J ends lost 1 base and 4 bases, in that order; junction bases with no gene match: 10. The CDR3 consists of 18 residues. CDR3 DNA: TGTGCCAGCAGCTTAGGGATAGCGGGGGGGCAAGTCCCAGATACGCAGTATTTT. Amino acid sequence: CASSLGIAGGQVPDTQYF.

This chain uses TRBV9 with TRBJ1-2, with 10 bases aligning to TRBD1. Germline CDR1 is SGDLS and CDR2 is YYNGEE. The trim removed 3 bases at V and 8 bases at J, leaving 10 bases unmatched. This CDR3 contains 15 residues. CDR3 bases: TGTGCCAGCAGCGCCTGGACAGGGGGTCGTGGAGGCTACACCTTC. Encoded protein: CASSAWTGGRGGYTF.

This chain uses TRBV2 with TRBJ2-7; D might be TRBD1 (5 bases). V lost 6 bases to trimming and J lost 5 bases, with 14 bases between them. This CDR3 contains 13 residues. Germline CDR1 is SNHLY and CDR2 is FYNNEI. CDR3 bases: TGTGCCAGCAGATCAATCAGGGTCCACGAGCAGTACTTC. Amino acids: CASRSIRVHEQYF.

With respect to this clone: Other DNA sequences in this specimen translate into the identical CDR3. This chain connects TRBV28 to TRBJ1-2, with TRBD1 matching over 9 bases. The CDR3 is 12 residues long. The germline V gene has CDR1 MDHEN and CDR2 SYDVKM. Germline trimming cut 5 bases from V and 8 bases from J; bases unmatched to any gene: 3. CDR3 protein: CASSGTGRGYTF. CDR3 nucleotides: TGTGCCAGCAGTGGGACAGGGCGCGGCTACACCTTC.

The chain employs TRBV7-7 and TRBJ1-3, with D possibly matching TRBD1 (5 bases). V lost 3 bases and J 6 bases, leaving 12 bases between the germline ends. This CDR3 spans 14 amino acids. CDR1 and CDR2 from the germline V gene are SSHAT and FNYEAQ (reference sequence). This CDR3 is CASSLGGYENTIYF. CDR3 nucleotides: TGTGCCAGCAGCTTGGGGGGATACGAAAACACCATATATTTT.

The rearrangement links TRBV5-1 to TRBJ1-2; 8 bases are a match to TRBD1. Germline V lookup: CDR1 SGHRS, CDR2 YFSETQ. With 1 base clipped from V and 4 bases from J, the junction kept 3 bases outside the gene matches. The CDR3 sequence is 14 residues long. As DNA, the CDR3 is TGCGCCAGCAGCTTGACCGGGACAGGCTATGGCTACACCTTC. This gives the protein CASSLTGTGYGYTF. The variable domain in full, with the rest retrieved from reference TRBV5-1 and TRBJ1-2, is KAGVTQTPRYLIKTRGQQVTLSCSPISGHRSVSWYQQTPGQGLQFLFEYFSETQRNKGNFPGRFSGRQFSNSRSEMNVSTLELGDSALYLCASSLTGTGYGYTFGSGTRLTVV.

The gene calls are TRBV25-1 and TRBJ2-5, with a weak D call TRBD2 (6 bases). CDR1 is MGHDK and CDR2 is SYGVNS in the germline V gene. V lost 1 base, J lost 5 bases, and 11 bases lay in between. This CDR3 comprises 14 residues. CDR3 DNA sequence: TGTGCCAGCAGTGAATTGGAGGGCCGGGAGACCCAGTACTTC. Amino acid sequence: CASSELEGRETQYF.

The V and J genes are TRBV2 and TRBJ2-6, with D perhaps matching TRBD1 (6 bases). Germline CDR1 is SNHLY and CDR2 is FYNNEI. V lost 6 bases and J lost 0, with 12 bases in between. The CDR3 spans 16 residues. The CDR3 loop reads CASRGIQGSGANVLTF. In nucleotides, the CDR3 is TGTGCCAGCAGGGGGATACAGGGCTCTGGGGCCAACGTCCTGACTTTC.

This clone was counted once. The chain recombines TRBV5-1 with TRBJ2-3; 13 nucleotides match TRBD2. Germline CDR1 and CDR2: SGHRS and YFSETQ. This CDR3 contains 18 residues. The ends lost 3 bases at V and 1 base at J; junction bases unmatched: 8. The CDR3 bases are TGCGCCAGCAGCTCCTCGGGGACTAGCGGGAAAGGCACAGATACGCAGTATTTT. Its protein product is CASSSSGTSGKGTDTQYF. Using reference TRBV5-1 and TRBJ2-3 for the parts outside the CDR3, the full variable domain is KAGVTQTPRYLIKTRGQQVTLSCSPISGHRSVSWYQQTPGQGLQFLFEYFSETQRNKGNFPGRFSGRQFSNSRSEMNVSTLELGDSALYLCASSSSGTSGKGTDTQYFGPGTRLTVL.

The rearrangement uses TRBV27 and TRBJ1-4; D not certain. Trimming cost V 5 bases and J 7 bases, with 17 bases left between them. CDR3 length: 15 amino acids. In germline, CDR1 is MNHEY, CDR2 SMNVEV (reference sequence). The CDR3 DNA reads TGTGCCAGCAGTGCTACTTGGGGTGAGGGTGAAAAACTGTTTTTT. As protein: CASSATWGEGEKLFF. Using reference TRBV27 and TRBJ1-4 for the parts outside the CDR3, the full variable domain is EAQVTQNPRYLITVTGKKLTVTCSQNMNHEYMSWYRQDPGLGLRQIYYSMNVEVTDKGDVPEGYKVSRKEKRNFPLILESPSPNQTSLYFCASSATWGEGEKLFFGSGTQLSVL.

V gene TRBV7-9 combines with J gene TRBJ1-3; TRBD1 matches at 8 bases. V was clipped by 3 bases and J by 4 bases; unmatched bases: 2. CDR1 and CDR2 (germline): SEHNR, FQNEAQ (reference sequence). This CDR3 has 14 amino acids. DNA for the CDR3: TGTGCCAGCAGCTTGACAGGGGAAGGAAACACCATATATTTT. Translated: CASSLTGEGNTIYF. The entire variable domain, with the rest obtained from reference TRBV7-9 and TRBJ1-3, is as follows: DTGVSQNPRHKITKRGQNVTFRCDPISEHNRLYWYRQTLGQGPEFLTYFQNEAQLEKSRLLSDRFSAERPKGSFSTLEIQRTEQGDSAMYLCASSLTGEGNTIYFGEGSWLTVV.